This T cell receptor beta chain was recorded in a study of T-cell memory formation after mild COVID-19. About the study: Most TCR clusters belonged to a single donor.

With 3 bases removed from V and 3 bases from J, the gap between germline ends came to 14 bases. The CDR3 totals 15 residues. From germline, CDR1 is SEHNR and CDR2 FQNEAQ (reference sequence). TCRdb re-called the 5' RACE reads with MiXCR, one entry per CDR3 protein. The sample contains around 310,000 distinct CDR3 sequences, roughly an eighth of which appear only once. Whole-study results and caveats: Chiefly within CM and EM were the contracting CD4+ clones; CD8+ ones were within EMRA.

This clonotype was seen a handful of times. The antigen remains undetermined. Specimen: PBMCs or a T cell subset sorted from them (not recorded which). This receptor was taken from a man younger than 35 who had mild COVID-19 (a few samples of this study predate the infection). Cell type and time point are not known. The V gene is TRBV7-9, the J gene TRBJ1-1, with D possibly matching TRBD1 (6 bases). CDR3 sequence (DNA): TGTGCCAGCAGCTTGGGGGCAGGTGCCGACACTGAAGCTTTCTTT. Protein product: CASSLGAGADTEAFF.